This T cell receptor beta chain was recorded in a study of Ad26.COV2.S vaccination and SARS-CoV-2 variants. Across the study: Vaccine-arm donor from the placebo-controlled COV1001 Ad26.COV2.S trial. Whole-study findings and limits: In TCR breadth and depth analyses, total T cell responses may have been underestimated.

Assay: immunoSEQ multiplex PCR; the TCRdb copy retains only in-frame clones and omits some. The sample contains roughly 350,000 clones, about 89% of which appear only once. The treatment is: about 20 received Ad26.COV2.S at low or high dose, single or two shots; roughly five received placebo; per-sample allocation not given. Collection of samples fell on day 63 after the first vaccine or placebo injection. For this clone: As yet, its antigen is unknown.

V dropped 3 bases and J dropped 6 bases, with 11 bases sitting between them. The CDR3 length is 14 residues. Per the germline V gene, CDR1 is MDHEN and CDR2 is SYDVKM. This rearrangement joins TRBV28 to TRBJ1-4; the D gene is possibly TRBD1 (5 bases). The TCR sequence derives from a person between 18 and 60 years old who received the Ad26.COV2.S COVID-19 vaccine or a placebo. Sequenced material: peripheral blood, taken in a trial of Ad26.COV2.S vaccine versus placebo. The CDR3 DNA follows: TGTGCCAGCAGTTTCCGGGGGTTAGATGAAAAACTGTTTTTT. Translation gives CASSFRGLDEKLFF.